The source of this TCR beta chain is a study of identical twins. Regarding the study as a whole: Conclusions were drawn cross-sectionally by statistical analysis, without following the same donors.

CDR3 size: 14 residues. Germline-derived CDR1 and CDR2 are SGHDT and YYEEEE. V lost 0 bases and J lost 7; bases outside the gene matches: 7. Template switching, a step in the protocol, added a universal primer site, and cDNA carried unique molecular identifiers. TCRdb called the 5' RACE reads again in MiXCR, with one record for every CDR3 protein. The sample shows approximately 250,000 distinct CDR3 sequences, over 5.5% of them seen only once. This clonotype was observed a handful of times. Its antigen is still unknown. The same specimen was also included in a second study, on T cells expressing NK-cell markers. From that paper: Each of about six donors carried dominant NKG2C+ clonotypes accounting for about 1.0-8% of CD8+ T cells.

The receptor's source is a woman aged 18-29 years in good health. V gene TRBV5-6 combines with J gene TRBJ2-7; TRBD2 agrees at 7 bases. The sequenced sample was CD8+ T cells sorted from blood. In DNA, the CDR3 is TGTGCCAGCAGCTTGGGCGGGAGTTTGGAAGAGCAGTACTTC. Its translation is CASSLGGSLEEQYF. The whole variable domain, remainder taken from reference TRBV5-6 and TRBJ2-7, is DAGVTQSPTHLIKTRGQQVTLRCSPKSGHDTVSWYQQALGQGPQFIFQYYEEEERQRGNFPDRFSGHQFPNYSSELNVNALLLGDSALYLCASSLGGSLEEQYFGPGTRLTVT.